These 16 T cell receptor beta chains were sequenced from one sample in a study of patients and donors after allogeneic stem cell transplantation. One entry per CDR3 protein, called by TCRdb with MiXCR from the RT-PCR reads. The profile shows a few hundred thousand distinct CDR3 sequences, roughly 14% of them singletons. The sample was blood, either unsorted or a sorted T cell fraction (not recorded which). The origin of the receptors is a human donor who was either an allogeneic HSCT recipient or a stem cell or donor lymphocyte infusion donor (not recorded which). It is not recorded whose cells these are; they may come from a transplant donor.

By its share, this clonotype is medium-sized (0.01 to 0.1%). The chain recombines TRBV18 with TRBJ2-1; no reliable D call. Germline assignment: CDR1 KGHSH and CDR2 LQKENI. With 6 bases removed from V and 5 bases from J, the gap between germline ends came to 17 bases. The CDR3 spans 15 residues. CDR3 DNA: TGTGCCAGCTCTGCCAGTATGGGAACAAACAATGAGCAGTTCTTC. This codes for CASSASMGTNNEQFF. The entire variable domain, with the rest obtained from reference TRBV18 and TRBJ2-1, is as follows: NAGVMQNPRHLVRRRGQEARLRCSPMKGHSHVYWYRQLPEEGLKFMVYLQKENIIDESGMPKERFSAEFPKEGPSILRIQQVVRGDSAAYFCASSASMGTNNEQFFGPGTRLTVL.

V gene TRBV5-1 combines with J gene TRBJ2-2; the match to TRBD2 covers 9 bases. Germline CDR1 is SGHRS and CDR2 is YFSETQ. CDR3 size: 15 residues. J was trimmed by 6 bases and V by 2 bases; bases with no gene match: 5. The DNA of the CDR3 is TGCGCCAGCAGCTTTGGCGGGGGGGCCTCCGGGGAGCTGTTTTTT. This encodes CASSFGGGASGELFF.

The chain couples TRBV5-1 to TRBJ2-2, with 8 bases identical to TRBD1. This CDR3 has 13 amino acids. V trimming: 7 bases; J trimming: 4 bases; junction bases outside the gene matches: 3. The germline gives CDR1 SGHRS, CDR2 YFSETQ. The CDR3 loop is CASGTGPTGELFF. The CDR3 bases are TGCGCCAGCGGGACAGGCCCCACCGGGGAGCTGTTTTTT.

The chain couples TRBV30 to TRBJ2-5; possibly TRBD2 for D (5 bases). V was shortened by 0 bases and J by 4 bases, with 12 bases between the two germline ends. This CDR3 contains 14 residues. The germline V gene encodes CDR1 GTSNPN and CDR2 SVGIG (reference sequence). This CDR3 reads CAWSVYGAGETQYF. The CDR3 DNA reads as TGTGCCTGGAGTGTGTATGGCGCGGGAGAGACCCAGTACTTC.

This clonotype was observed once. The gene calls are TRBV19 and TRBJ2-1; the match to TRBD2 covers 9 bases. The CDR3 runs 15 residues. Germline values: CDR1 LNHDA, CDR2 SQIVND (reference sequence). V was clipped by 7 bases and J by 0 bases; unmatched bases: 4. The CDR3 DNA follows: TGTGCCAGTACTAGAGCGGGAGGCTCCTACAATGAGCAGTTCTTC. Translating gives CASTRAGGSYNEQFF.

This clonotype was detected ten times or more. V is TRBV7-2 and J is TRBJ2-1; the match to TRBD2 covers 13 bases. CDR3 length: 15 residues. J gave up 7 bases and V 3 bases, and 3 bases lay outside the gene matches. The germline V gene encodes CDR1 SGHTA and CDR2 FQGNSA. The CDR3 region has the DNA TGTGCCAGCAGCTTCACTAGCGGGAGGGAGAATGAGCAGTTCTTC. It is translated as CASSFTSGRENEQFF.

The genes are TRBV2 and TRBJ2-7; TRBD2 matches at 12 bases. Germline V gene data show CDR1 as SNHLY and CDR2 as FYNNEI. After removal of 8 bases from V and 6 bases from J, the junction contained 8 bases not matched to a gene. This CDR3 spans 14 amino acids. CDR3 sequence: CASLGLAGFFEQYF. In nucleotides, the CDR3 is TGTGCCAGCCTCGGACTAGCGGGATTCTTCGAGCAGTACTTC.

This clonotype occurred a few times. The rearrangement uses TRBV6-2 or TRBV6-3 and TRBJ1-1; possible D gene TRBD1, 5 bases. The ends were cut back, 2 bases at V and 5 bases at J, with 12 bases in the middle. This CDR3 region has 14 residues. Germline loops: CDR1 MNHEY, CDR2 SVGEGT. CDR3 nucleotides: TGTGCCAGCAGTTACGGGGGGGGACGAACTGAAGCTTTCTTT. This encodes CASSYGGGRTEAFF.

The CDR3 region has the DNA TGTGCCAGCAGTTTGTCATGGGGTGAAGCTTTCTTT. It yields the protein CASSLSWGEAFF. V and J are TRBV12-3 or TRBV12-4 and TRBJ1-1; D is undetermined. This CDR3 has 12 amino acids. Trimming removed 3 bases at V and 7 bases at J, with 9 bases between.

This clonotype was counted at least ten times. The chain combines TRBV4-2 with TRBJ1-5, with TRBD1 matching over 8 bases. This CDR3 region has 19 residues. Trimming at V came to 5 bases and at J to 8 bases, leaving 23 bases not matched to a gene. CDR1 and CDR2 (germline): LGHNA, YNFKEQ. The CDR3: CASSKQFMDRVKLGEPQHF. The CDR3 bases are TGTGCCAGCAGCAAGCAGTTTATGGACAGGGTCAAGCTCGGTGAGCCCCAGCATTTT.

The genes are TRBV2 and TRBJ1-5; D is unresolved. The CDR3 consists of 13 residues. Trimming took off 7 bases at V and 0 bases at J, with 7 bases between the two ends. Germline CDR1 and CDR2: SNHLY and FYNNEI. DNA for the CDR3: TGTGCCAGCAACGATAATAGCAATCAGCCCCAGCATTTT. Its protein product is CASNDNSNQPQHF.

This clonotype has at least ten counts. V is TRBV20-1 and J is TRBJ1-2, with D perhaps matching TRBD1 (5 bases). The CDR3 consists of 11 residues. Germline V gene sequence: CDR1 DFQATT, CDR2 SNEGSKA (reference sequence). The CDR3 DNA follows: TGCGGCTTGGGGACTGACTATGGCTACACCTTC. Translation: CGLGTDYGYTF.

This chain connects TRBV5-1 to TRBJ1-1; a possible D gene is TRBD1 (5 bases). The CDR3 extends over 14 amino acids. Germline CDR1 SGHRS, CDR2 YFSETQ. The V and J ends lost 4 bases and 7 bases respectively, with 17 bases between them. CDR3 residues: CASSMVIAGGEAFF. Here the CDR3 DNA reads TGCGCCAGCAGCATGGTAATCGCGGGGGGTGAAGCTTTCTTT.

This chain uses TRBV9 with TRBJ1-3, with no clear D. The ends were cut back, 3 bases at V and 2 bases at J, with 9 bases in the middle. This CDR3 is built from 14 residues. The germline gives CDR1 SGDLS, CDR2 YYNGEE. CDR3 nucleotides: TGTGCCAGCAGCGCCGACGGCCCTGGAAACACCATATATTTT. Its protein is CASSADGPGNTIYF.

The V call is TRBV4-2, the J call TRBJ2-7, with D tentatively TRBD1 or TRBD2 (6 bases each). Trimming took off 1 base at V and 1 base at J, with 14 bases between the two ends. This CDR3 region has 16 residues. CDR1 and CDR2 (germline): LGHNA, YNFKEQ. In DNA, the CDR3 is TGTGCCAGCAGCCAAGGGGCAGGGGACTCATCCTACGAGCAGTACTTC. It translates to CASSQGAGDSSYEQYF.

This clonotype was counted between two and nine times. The rearrangement uses TRBV19 and TRBJ2-1; D call uncertain. Trimming pared 3 bases from V and 8 bases from J, leaving 8 bases between. CDR3 length: 12 residues. Looked up from germline, CDR1 is LNHDA and CDR2 is SQIVND (reference sequence). This CDR3 is CASSIQRDEQFF. The DNA for the CDR3 is TGTGCCAGTAGTATTCAAAGGGATGAGCAGTTCTTC.